Each of the 10 T cell receptor beta chains below was sequenced from the same sample in a study of cytomegalovirus exposure and HLA in healthy donors. The PCR made use of 60 Vbeta and 13 Jbeta primers. Here immunoSEQ multiplex PCR was the method, and the copy in TCRdb shows in-frame clones only, minus some. The sample yields about 200,000 clones, roughly 80% seen once. The sequencing sample was made of PBMCs. The receptors were gathered from a man aged 30 to 39 in good health and CMV-seronegative.

This clone was observed a few times. The chain has TRBV2 and TRBJ1-1; D remains unclear. The CDR3 covers 16 residues. Trimming removed 0 bases from V and 1 base from J, with 12 bases in between. CDR1 SNHLY and CDR2 FYNNEI come from the germline V gene. CDR3 bases: TGTGCCAGCAGTGAAGCGCGGGCAGCTAGGAACACTGAAGCTTTCTTT. This sequence encodes CASSEARAARNTEAFF.

This clone has only a few counts. V is TRBV10-1 and J is TRBJ1-1; 9 nucleotides match TRBD1. This CDR3 is 16 amino acids long. Germline V gene sequence: CDR1 WNHNN, CDR2 SYGVQD (reference sequence). V gave up 3 bases and J gave up 3 bases; unmatched junction bases: 8. In nucleotides, the CDR3 is TGCGCCAGCAGTGATTTACAGGGGGCTATGTACACTGAAGCTTTCTTT. This sequence encodes CASSDLQGAMYTEAFF.

This clone was detected only a few times. CDR3 amino acids: CASETGGRPEAFF. CDR3 bases: TGTGCCAGCGAGACAGGGGGAAGGCCTGAAGCTTTCTTT. The rearrangement joins TRBV19 to TRBJ1-1; 9 bases align to TRBD1. V shed 9 bases and J 6 bases; nucleotides not matched to a gene: 8. This CDR3 comprises 13 residues. Germline V gene data show CDR1 as LNHDA and CDR2 as SQIVND (reference sequence).

The chain links TRBV5-8 to TRBJ2-2, with 8 bases matching TRBD2. The trim removed 3 bases at V and 4 bases at J, leaving 8 bases unmatched. This CDR3 has 16 residues. Germline V gene sequence: CDR1 SGHTS, CDR2 YDEGEE. CDR3 region: CASSSTGGSGTGELFF. The CDR3, as DNA: TGTGCCAGCAGCTCAACGGGGGGGAGTGGCACCGGGGAGCTGTTTTTT.

The chain joins TRBV27 to TRBJ1-1; D ambiguous. Trimming stripped 6 bases from V and 5 bases from J, with 16 bases between. CDR1 is MNHEY, CDR2 SMNVEV, per germline (reference sequence). The CDR3 totals 14 residues. CDR3 sequence: CASSPGLGATEAFF. Written as DNA, the CDR3 is TGTGCCAGCAGCCCGGGCCTGGGAGCGACTGAAGCTTTCTTT.

The chain has TRBV28 and TRBJ1-1; D gene uncertain. Germline values: CDR1 MDHEN, CDR2 SYDVKM. This CDR3 is 14 amino acids long. V lost 2 bases and J lost 0, with 7 bases in between. CDR3 residues: CASSLPELNTEAFF. The CDR3 DNA is TGTGCCAGCAGTTTACCGGAGTTGAACACTGAAGCTTTCTTT.

This chain links TRBV28 with TRBJ1-1; 9 nucleotides line up with TRBD1. The V and J ends lost 5 bases and 7 bases, in that order; junction bases with no gene match: 8. CDR1 is MDHEN and CDR2 is SYDVKM in the germline V gene. CDR3 length: 14 residues. CDR3 sequence: CASSNRGLTGEAFF. Written as DNA, the CDR3 is TGTGCCAGCAGTAACAGGGGGCTAACGGGTGAAGCTTTCTTT.

The chain recombines TRBV27 with TRBJ1-2; D gene unclear. V was shortened by 5 bases and J by 7 bases, with 14 bases between the two germline ends. Germline V gives CDR1 MNHEY, CDR2 SMNVEV (reference sequence). The CDR3 runs to 13 residues. CDR3 protein: CASSPSPRGGYTF. In DNA form, the CDR3 reads TGTGCCAGCAGTCCCTCACCGCGGGGTGGCTACACCTTC.

The chain employs TRBV10-3 and TRBJ1-4, with 8 bases aligning to TRBD1. This CDR3 has 16 amino acids. V was pared by 5 bases and J by 3 bases, with 8 bases of the junction left unmatched. CDR1 is ENHRY, CDR2 SYGVKD, per germline. This CDR3 is CAISKETGGANEKLFF. The CDR3 coding sequence is TGTGCCATCAGTAAAGAAACAGGGGGTGCTAATGAAAAACTGTTTTTT.

The J gene is TRBJ1-2, the V gene TRBV7-9, with 7 bases identical to TRBD1. The V segment lost 4 bases and the J segment 4 bases; nucleotides outside the gene matches: 0. This CDR3 has 12 amino acids. CDR1 is SEHNR and CDR2 is FQNEAQ in the germline V gene (reference sequence). CDR3 residues: CASSWDSYGYTF. CDR3 DNA sequence: TGTGCCAGCAGCTGGGACAGCTATGGCTACACCTTC.